This passage covers 15 T cell receptor beta chains from one sample sequenced in a study of cytomegalovirus exposure and HLA in healthy donors. It was with 60 Vbeta and 13 Jbeta primers that the PCR ran. TCRdb's copy holds only in-frame clones and misses some; the assay was immunoSEQ multiplex PCR. This table holds about 190,000 clones. Sequencing was done on a sample of PBMCs. These TCRs come from a woman in her thirties in good health and CMV-seropositive.

J is TRBJ2-1 and V is TRBV27; 9 nucleotides match TRBD2. Trimming cost V 7 bases and J 4 bases; bases outside gene matches: 5. This CDR3 is 14 amino acids long. Germline values: CDR1 MNHEY, CDR2 SMNVEV (reference sequence). The CDR3: CASTTSGVYNEQFF. CDR3 nucleotide sequence: TGTGCCAGCACGACTAGCGGAGTATACAATGAGCAGTTCTTC.

This chain links TRBV10-2 with TRBJ2-7; D may be TRBD1 (6 bases). The germline V gene encodes CDR1 WSHSY and CDR2 SAAADI. Between the trimmed V and J ends, which lost 2 bases and 0 bases, there was a span of 8 bases. The length of the CDR3 is 14 residues. CDR3 DNA: TGCGCCAGCAGTGAGCACAGGGACTCCTACGAGCAGTACTTC. Residues: CASSEHRDSYEQYF.

The chain employs TRBV18 and TRBJ2-1, with 8 bases that match TRBD2. This CDR3 is built from 16 residues. J gave up 7 bases and V 0 bases, and 8 bases lay outside the gene matches. CDR1 is KGHSH, CDR2 LQKENI, per germline. CDR3 in DNA: TGTGCCAGCTCACCACCGAGCCGGGAGGGCCGTAATGAGCAGTTCTTC. Translating gives CASSPPSREGRNEQFF.

The chain links TRBV2 to TRBJ2-5, with D unclear. The J call is in doubt because the DNA end fits TRBJ2-7 better. This CDR3 region has 12 residues. Germline CDR1 reads SNHLY; CDR2 reads FYNNEI. The CDR3 nucleotides read TGTGCCAGCAGGACTGTCGCCTACGAGCAGTACTTC. It translates to CASRTVAYEQYF.

The gene calls are TRBV30 and TRBJ1-5; D is uncertain. V was trimmed by 5 bases and J by 1 base, leaving 9 bases between them. The V gene's germline CDR1 is GTSNPN and CDR2 SVGIG (reference sequence). CDR3 length: 13 residues. CDR3 bases: TGTGCCTGGGACGGAGGAAGCAATCAGCCCCAGCATTTT. It is translated as CAWDGGSNQPQHF.

The chain carries TRBV2 and TRBJ2-3; 7 nucleotides line up with TRBD2. In germline, CDR1 is SNHLY, CDR2 FYNNEI. This CDR3 region has 17 residues. The J segment lost 3 bases and the V segment lost 4 bases, leaving 13 bases of the junction unmatched. CDR3 DNA sequence: TGTGCCAGCAGTGCCCCTTTTGGCGGGAGAGGAACAGATACGCAGTATTTT. It yields the protein CASSAPFGGRGTDTQYF.

J is TRBJ2-7 and V is TRBV19; 7 bases line up with TRBD1. In germline, CDR1 is LNHDA, CDR2 SQIVND (reference sequence). The CDR3 covers 14 residues. V gave up 5 bases and J gave up 2 bases; unmatched junction bases: 6. The CDR3 spells CASSPGTATYEQYF. For the CDR3, the DNA is TGTGCCAGTAGTCCCGGGACAGCGACCTACGAGCAGTACTTC.

V gene TRBV6-5 combines with J gene TRBJ2-7; D is perhaps TRBD2 (6 bases). V lost 6 bases and J lost 2, with 14 bases in between. Germline assignment: CDR1 MNHEY and CDR2 SVGAGI. This CDR3 comprises 14 residues. As DNA, the CDR3 is TGTGCCAGCAGCCTCGGGGGACCCACCTACGAGCAGTACTTC. Its translation: CASSLGGPTYEQYF.

The rearrangement uses TRBV27 and TRBJ1-3; TRBD1 might be the D (5 bases). V was cut by 9 bases and J by 0 bases, with 12 bases left in between. There are 14 residues in the CDR3. Germline V CDR1 and CDR2: MNHEY, SMNVEV (reference sequence). CDR3 sequence: CASGAGGSGNTIYF. The CDR3 bases are TGTGCCAGTGGGGCGGGGGGCTCTGGAAACACCATATATTTT.

The rearrangement joins TRBV10-3 to TRBJ2-2; 7 bases are a match to TRBD1. The CDR3 is 16 amino acids. The trim removed 3 bases at V and 4 bases at J, leaving 8 bases unmatched. Germline CDR1 reads ENHRY; CDR2 reads SYGVKD. The CDR3 bases are TGTGCCATCAGTGATTCACCGGGACAGTTCACCGGGGAGCTGTTTTTT. Protein sequence: CAISDSPGQFTGELFF.

The CDR3 sequence is CASGRYSGRGNEQYF. The CDR3 nucleotides are TGTGCCAGCGGTCGGTATAGCGGGAGAGGAAACGAGCAGTACTTC. The chain has TRBV28 and TRBJ2-7; 9 bases are shared with TRBD2. The V gene's germline CDR1 is MDHEN and CDR2 SYDVKM. The ends lost 8 bases at V and 5 bases at J; junction bases unmatched: 13. The CDR3 length is 15 residues.

The genes are TRBV30 and TRBJ1-5, with D possibly matching TRBD1 (5 bases). The V end lost 2 bases, the J end lost 4 bases, and 15 bases lay between the germline ends. In germline, CDR1 is GTSNPN, CDR2 SVGIG (reference sequence). This CDR3 is built from 15 residues. The CDR3 protein is CAWSRRGGGNQPQHF. CDR3 bases: TGTGCCTGGAGTAGAAGGGGCGGTGGTAATCAGCCCCAGCATTTT.

The chain couples TRBV4-1 to TRBJ2-1, with 8 bases fitting TRBD1. CDR1 is MGHRA and CDR2 is YSYEKL in the germline V gene. Trimming cost V 2 bases and J 5 bases; bases outside gene matches: 8. The CDR3 extends over 16 amino acids. CDR3 amino acids: CASSQNGQGIDNEQFF. The CDR3 bases are TGCGCCAGCAGCCAAAACGGACAGGGAATCGACAATGAGCAGTTCTTC.

The V gene is TRBV6-6, the J gene TRBJ2-7; 11 nucleotides line up with TRBD1. CDR3 length: 15 amino acids. CDR1 is MNHNY, CDR2 SVGAGI, per germline (reference sequence). V gave up 6 bases and J gave up 5 bases; unmatched junction bases: 9. The DNA of the CDR3 is TGTGCCAGCAGATTTTCTGGGACAGGGGGAGACGAGCAGTACTTC. Translated, it gives CASRFSGTGGDEQYF.

As concerns this clone: This sample includes further DNA sequences coding for the same CDR3. The J gene is TRBJ2-3, the V gene TRBV7-6; 7 bases align to TRBD1. V lost 1 base, J lost 4 bases, and 2 bases stayed unmatched. Germline-derived CDR1 and CDR2 are SGHVS and FNYEAQ. This CDR3 has 14 amino acids. CDR3 region: CASSLGTGADTQYF. The CDR3 region has the DNA TGTGCCAGCAGCTTAGGGACAGGCGCAGATACGCAGTATTTT.